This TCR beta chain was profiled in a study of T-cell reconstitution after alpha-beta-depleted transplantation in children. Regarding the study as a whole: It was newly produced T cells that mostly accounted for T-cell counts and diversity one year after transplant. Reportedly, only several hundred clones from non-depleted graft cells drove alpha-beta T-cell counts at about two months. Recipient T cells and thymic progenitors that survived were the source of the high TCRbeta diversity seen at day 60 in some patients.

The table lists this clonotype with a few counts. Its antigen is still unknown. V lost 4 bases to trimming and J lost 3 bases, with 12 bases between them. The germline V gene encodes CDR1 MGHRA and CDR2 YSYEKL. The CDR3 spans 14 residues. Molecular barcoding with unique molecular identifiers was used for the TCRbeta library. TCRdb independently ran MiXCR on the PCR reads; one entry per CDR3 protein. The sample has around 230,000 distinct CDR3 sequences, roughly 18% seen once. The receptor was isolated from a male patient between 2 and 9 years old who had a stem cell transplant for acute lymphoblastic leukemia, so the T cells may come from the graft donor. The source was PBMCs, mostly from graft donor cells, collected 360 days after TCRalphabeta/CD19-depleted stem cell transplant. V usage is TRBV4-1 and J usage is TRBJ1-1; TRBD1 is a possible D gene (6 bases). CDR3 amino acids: CASSPYKGDTEAFF. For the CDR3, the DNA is TGCGCCAGCAGCCCCTACAAGGGGGACACTGAAGCTTTCTTT.